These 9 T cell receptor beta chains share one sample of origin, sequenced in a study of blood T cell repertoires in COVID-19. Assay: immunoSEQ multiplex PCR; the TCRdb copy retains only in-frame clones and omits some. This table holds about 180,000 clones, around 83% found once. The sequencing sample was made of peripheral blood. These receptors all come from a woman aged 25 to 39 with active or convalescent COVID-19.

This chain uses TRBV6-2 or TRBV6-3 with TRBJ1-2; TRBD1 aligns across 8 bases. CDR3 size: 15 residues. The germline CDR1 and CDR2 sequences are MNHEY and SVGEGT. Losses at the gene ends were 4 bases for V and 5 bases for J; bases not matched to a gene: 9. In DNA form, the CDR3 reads TGTGCCAGCAGTTCCGGGACAGGACGATTTTATGGCTACACCTTC. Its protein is CASSSGTGRFYGYTF.

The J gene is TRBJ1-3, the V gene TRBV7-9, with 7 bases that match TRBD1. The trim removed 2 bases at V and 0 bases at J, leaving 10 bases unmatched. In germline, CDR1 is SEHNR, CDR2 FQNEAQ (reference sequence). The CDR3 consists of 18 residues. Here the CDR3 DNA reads TGTGCCAGCAGCTTAAGGGGACAGCCATTGAGCTCTGGAAACACCATATATTTT. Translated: CASSLRGQPLSSGNTIYF.

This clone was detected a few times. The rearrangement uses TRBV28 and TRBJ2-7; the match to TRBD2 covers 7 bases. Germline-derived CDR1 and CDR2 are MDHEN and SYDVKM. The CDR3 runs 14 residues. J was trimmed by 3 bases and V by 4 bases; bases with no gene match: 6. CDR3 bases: TGTGCCAGCAGTTCCCCGGGCGGGAGCTACGAGCAGTACTTC. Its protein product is CASSSPGGSYEQYF. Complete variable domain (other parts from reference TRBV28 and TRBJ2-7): DVKVTQSSRYLVKRTGEKVFLECVQDMDHENMFWYRQDPGLGLRLIYFSYDVKMKEKGDIPEGYSVSREKKERFSLILESASTNQTSMYLCASSSPGGSYEQYFGPGTRLTVT.

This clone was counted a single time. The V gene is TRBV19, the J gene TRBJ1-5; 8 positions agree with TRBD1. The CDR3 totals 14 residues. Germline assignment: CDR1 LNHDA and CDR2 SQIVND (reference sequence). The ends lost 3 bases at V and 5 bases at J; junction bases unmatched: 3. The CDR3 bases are TGTGCCAGTAGTATCGACAGGGGCGATCAGCCCCAGCATTTT. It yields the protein CASSIDRGDQPQHF.

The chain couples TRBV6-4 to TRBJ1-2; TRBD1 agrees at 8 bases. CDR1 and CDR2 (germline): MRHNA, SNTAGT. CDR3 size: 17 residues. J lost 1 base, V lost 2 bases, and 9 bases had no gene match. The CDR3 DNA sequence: TGTGCCAGCAGTGACGGACCAGGGGGCGCGGGTAACTATGGCTACACCTTC. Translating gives CASSDGPGGAGNYGYTF.

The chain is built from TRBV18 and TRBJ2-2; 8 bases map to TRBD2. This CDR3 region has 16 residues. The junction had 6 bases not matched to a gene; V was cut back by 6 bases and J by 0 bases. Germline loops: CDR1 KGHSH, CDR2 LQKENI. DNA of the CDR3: TGTGCCAGCTCTGAGACTAGCGCGACGAACACCGGGGAGCTGTTTTTT. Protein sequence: CASSETSATNTGELFF. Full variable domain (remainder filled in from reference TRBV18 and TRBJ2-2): NAGVMQNPRHLVRRRGQEARLRCSPMKGHSHVYWYRQLPEEGLKFMVYLQKENIIDESGMPKERFSAEFPKEGPSILRIQQVVRGDSAAYFCASSETSATNTGELFFGEGSRLTVL.

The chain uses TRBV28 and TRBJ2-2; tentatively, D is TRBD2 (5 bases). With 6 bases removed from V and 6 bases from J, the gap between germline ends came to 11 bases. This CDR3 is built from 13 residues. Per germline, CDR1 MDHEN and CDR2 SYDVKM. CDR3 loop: CASSYAGSGELFF. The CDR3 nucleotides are TGTGCCAGCAGCTATGCGGGTTCCGGGGAGCTGTTTTTT.

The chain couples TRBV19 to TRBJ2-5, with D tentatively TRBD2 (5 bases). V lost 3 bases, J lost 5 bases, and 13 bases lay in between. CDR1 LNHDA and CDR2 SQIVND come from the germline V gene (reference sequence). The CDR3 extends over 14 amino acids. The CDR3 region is CASSMIGLGETQYF. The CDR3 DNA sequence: TGTGCCAGTAGTATGATAGGACTCGGGGAGACCCAGTACTTC.

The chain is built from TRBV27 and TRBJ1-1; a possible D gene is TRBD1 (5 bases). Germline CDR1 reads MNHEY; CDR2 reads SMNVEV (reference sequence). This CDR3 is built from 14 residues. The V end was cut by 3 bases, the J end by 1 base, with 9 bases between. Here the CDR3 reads CASSFRGRNTEAFF. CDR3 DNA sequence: TGTGCCAGCAGTTTTAGGGGCAGGAACACTGAAGCTTTCTTT.